These T cell receptor beta chains were read from a single sample in a study of identical twins. A single record per CDR3 protein comes from TCRdb applying MiXCR to the 5' RACE reads. The table has 1.5 million to 2 million distinct CDR3 sequences, less than 35% seen once. The sample was cord blood. The source of these receptors is a newborn girl in good health. CDR3s leave out the opening cysteine and the closing phenylalanine or tryptophan. The size of a clone is reported for some rows only, either as once, few or many, or as a class for expanded clones.

clone_size	v_call	j_call	cdr3_aa
.	TRBV30	TRBJ2-7	AWSVGVEQY
few	TRBV12-3/TRBV12-4	TRBJ2-3	ASSLPSGRGTDTQY
few	TRBV20-1	TRBJ2-1	SARGLAGGPSEQF
.	TRBV12-3/TRBV12-4	.	AGSETQETQF
few	TRBV20-1	TRBJ2-1	SASTGQAGDEQF
once	TRBV3-1	.	ASSRGLAGVQETQF
.	TRBV20-1	TRBJ2-1	SAREDSRAVFNEQF
few	TRBV20-1	TRBJ2-3	SLEEPSGGADTQY
.	TRBV24-1	TRBJ1-4	ATAGSNEKLF
few	TRBV12-3/TRBV12-4	TRBJ1-5	ASSPGQPNQPQH
.	TRBV7-8	TRBJ1-1	ASSYIRGPQMNTEAF
few	TRBV30	TRBJ2-2	AWSGVTGELF
.	TRBV27	TRBJ2-1	ASAQGTSGYNEQF
.	TRBV18	TRBJ2-3	ASSPRGGQGTDTQY
.	TRBV12-3/TRBV12-4	TRBJ2-1	ASAAGDSSYNEQF
.	TRBV5-1	TRBJ2-3	ASSLRTSLSTDTQY
many	TRBV3-1	TRBJ1-5	ASSRGGSNQPQH
.	TRBV3-1	TRBJ1-1	ASSQAGPFTEAF
few	TRBV12-3/TRBV12-4	TRBJ1-5	ASSFRFAHPGGLNQPQH
few	TRBV3-1	TRBJ1-6	ASSQWHSPLH
many	TRBV2	TRBJ2-7	ASSVGGEQY
.	TRBV4-1	TRBJ2-2	AGSQNTGELF